A selection of T cell receptor beta chains follows, all from one sample in a study of blood T cell repertoires in COVID-19. Produced via immunoSEQ multiplex PCR; TCRdb's table is partial and in-frame only. The table has about 430,000 clones, roughly 90% seen once. Sample: peripheral blood. These receptor sequences come from a man between 18 and 35 years old with COVID-19, enrolled during active disease. Each CDR3 is given with its conserved first and last residue. Fields, in order: clone size, V gene, D gene, J gene, CDR3 protein, CDR3 DNA. D genes are given only for firm matches. The listing skips clone size in some rows; elsewhere it reads once, few, many or a size class.

size: few; V: TRBV2; D: -; J: TRBJ1-4; CDR3: CASSEALGATNEKLFF; DNA: TGTGCCAGCAGTGAAGCGCTTGGAGCAACTAATGAAAAACTGTTTTTT
size: -; V: TRBV12-3/TRBV12-4; D: -; J: TRBJ2-1; CDR3: CASSPGVNNEQFF; DNA: TGTGCCAGCTCCCCCGGGGTCAACAATGAGCAGTTCTTC
size: -; V: TRBV7-9; D: TRBD2; J: TRBJ2-1; CDR3: CASTRTSGSGYNEQFF; DNA: TGTGCCAGCACACGGACTAGCGGGAGCGGCTACAATGAGCAGTTCTTC
size: -; V: TRBV11-3; D: -; J: TRBJ2-1; CDR3: CASSVGDFLARDEQFF; DNA: TGTGCCAGCAGCGTTGGCGACTTCCTCGCCCGGGATGAGCAGTTCTTC
size: -; V: TRBV15; D: -; J: TRBJ1-2; CDR3: CATSRDFRGGNYGYTF; DNA: TGTGCCACCAGCAGAGATTTCCGGGGAGGCAACTATGGCTACACCTTC
size: -; V: TRBV5-5; D: TRBD1; J: TRBJ2-7; CDR3: CASSFTGDEQYF; DNA: TGTGCCAGCAGCTTTACAGGGGATGAGCAGTACTTC
size: -; V: TRBV7-9; D: -; J: TRBJ1-3; CDR3: CASTFYGDSGNTIYF; DNA: TGTGCCAGCACTTTTTACGGGGACTCTGGAAACACCATATATTTT
size: -; V: TRBV19; D: -; J: TRBJ1-4; CDR3: CASTTGATNEKLFF; DNA: TGTGCCAGTACCACAGGAGCAACTAATGAAAAACTGTTTTTT
size: -; V: TRBV5-4; D: -; J: TRBJ2-2; CDR3: CASSLGGENTGELFF; DNA: TGTGCCAGCAGCTTGGGCGGCGAAAACACCGGGGAGCTGTTTTTT
size: -; V: TRBV19; D: -; J: TRBJ2-1; CDR3: CASSSGPGQSYNEQFF; DNA: TGTGCCAGTTCTTCCGGACCCGGACAGTCCTACAATGAGCAGTTCTTC
size: few; V: TRBV5-1; D: TRBD1; J: TRBJ2-1; CDR3: CASSQGTGSLQGHEQFF; DNA: TGCGCCAGCAGCCAGGGGACAGGGAGCCTCCAAGGCCATGAGCAGTTCTTC
size: -; V: TRBV19; D: -; J: TRBJ2-1; CDR3: CASSMGGREQFF; DNA: TGTGCCAGTAGTATGGGAGGTCGGGAGCAGTTCTTC
size: -; V: TRBV5-1; D: -; J: TRBJ1-4; CDR3: CASSLVGARRSREKLFF; DNA: TGCGCCAGCAGCTTGGTAGGAGCCCGAAGGTCCCGTGAAAAACTGTTTTTT
size: once; V: TRBV7-6; D: -; J: TRBJ2-3; CDR3: CASSYQLRRPGEDTQYF; DNA: TGTGCCAGCAGCTACCAACTCAGGAGGCCGGGAGAAGATACGCAGTATTTT
size: few; V: TRBV6-5; D: -; J: TRBJ2-3; CDR3: CASGAHSVPDTQYF; DNA: TGTGCCAGCGGAGCCCACTCCGTCCCAGATACGCAGTATTTT
size: -; V: TRBV6-5; D: -; J: TRBJ1-2; CDR3: CASRMDINYGYTF; DNA: TGTGCCAGCAGGATGGACATTAACTATGGCTACACCTTC
size: -; V: TRBV7-2; D: -; J: TRBJ1-1; CDR3: CASSPDGQLNTEAFF; DNA: TGTGCCAGCAGCCCAGATGGACAGTTGAACACTGAAGCTTTCTTT
size: -; V: TRBV18; D: -; J: TRBJ1-1; CDR3: CASSPGQRNTEAFF; DNA: TGTGCCAGCTCACCAGGGCAGAGGAACACTGAAGCTTTCTTT
size: -; V: TRBV5-6; D: -; J: TRBJ2-3; CDR3: CASRLSSTDTQYF; DNA: TGTGCCAGCAGGTTATCTAGCACAGATACGCAGTATTTT
size: -; V: TRBV27; D: -; J: TRBJ1-5; CDR3: CASSPYTGGASNQPQHF; DNA: TGTGCCAGCAGTCCCTACACCGGGGGGGCTAGCAATCAGCCCCAGCATTTT
size: -; V: TRBV18; D: TRBD2; J: TRBJ2-1; CDR3: CASSLAGGPNEQFF; DNA: TGTGCCAGCTCACTAGCGGGAGGACCTAATGAGCAGTTCTTC
size: -; V: TRBV11-2; D: TRBD1; J: TRBJ2-2; CDR3: CASSPGTGSMTGELFF; DNA: TGTGCCAGCAGCCCCGGGACAGGGTCTATGACCGGGGAGCTGTTTTTT